These T cell receptor beta chains were read from a single sample in a study of graft-versus-host responses after intestinal transplantation. The table came from immunoSEQ multiplex PCR; TCRdb's copy has only in-frame clones and leaves some out. The table lists about 23,000 clones, roughly 90% of them singletons. Here the sequenced sample was PBMCs, taken 39 to 40 days after intestinal transplant. The receptors come from a human patient who received an intestinal transplant, so some T cells may come from the graft donor. Each CDR3 is given with its conserved first and last residue. The D gene is left open where the match is weak. Size values are once, few and many counts, or a class for expanded clones, and some rows have none.

>TRBJ1-4|16|.|TRBV11-2|.
CASSLALVSRDEKLFF
TGTGCCAGCAGCTTAGCCTTAGTCTCGAGGGATGAAAAACTGTTTTTT
>TRBJ2-1|14|.|TRBV27|TRBD2
CASSYAAGAFEQFF
TGTGCCAGCAGTTACGCAGCGGGAGCCTTTGAGCAGTTCTTC
>TRBJ2-7|17|.|TRBV27|TRBD2
CASSLSVTGLALYEQYF
TGTGCCAGCAGTTTATCGGTTACGGGACTAGCGCTCTACGAGCAGTACTTC
>TRBJ2-1|15|.|TRBV14|.
CASSQVRGPGSEQFF
TGTGCCAGCAGCCAAGTTAGGGGCCCCGGCAGTGAGCAGTTCTTC
>TRBJ2-3|15|.|TRBV4-1|TRBD2
CASSQGLAGTDTQYF
TGCGCCAGCAGCCAAGGACTAGCGGGTACAGATACGCAGTATTTT
>TRBJ2-7|15|.|TRBV7-8|.
CASSPFWSKAYEQYF
TGTGCCAGCAGCCCCTTTTGGTCGAAGGCTTACGAGCAGTACTTC
>TRBJ1-3|15|.|TRBV19|.
CASSINLSTGNTIYF
TGTGCCAGTAGTATAAATCTGAGTACTGGAAACACCATATATTTT
>TRBJ2-5|13|.|TRBV4-2|.
CASSQMGFETQYF
TGTGCCAGCAGCCAGATGGGGTTCGAGACCCAGTACTTC
>TRBJ1-6|15|.|TRBV25-1|TRBD1
CASSVPGQANSPLHF
TGTGCCAGCAGTGTCCCGGGACAGGCTAATTCACCCCTCCACTTT
>TRBJ2-6|16|once|TRBV5-1|.
CASSLGPGSGANVLTF
TGCGCCAGCAGCTTGGGGCCAGGGTCGGGGGCCAACGTCCTGACTTTC
>TRBJ2-3|14|.|TRBV6-6|.
CAAQAPRVTDTQYF
TGTGCCGCACAAGCCCCCAGGGTCACAGATACGCAGTATTTT
>TRBJ2-7|16|.|TRBV27|.
CASSLPRAPSSYEQYF
TGTGCCAGCAGTCTCCCGCGCGCCCCGAGCTCCTACGAGCAGTACTTC
>TRBJ2-2|17|.|TRBV10-3|.
CAISEKGPREGTGELFF
TGTGCCATCAGTGAGAAAGGACCAAGAGAGGGGACCGGGGAGCTGTTTTTT
>TRBJ1-2|11|.|TRBV7-9|.
CASSRDYGYTF
TGTGCCAGCAGCCGGGACTATGGCTACACCTTC
>TRBJ1-1|14|once|TRBV14|.
CASSQRPLDTEAFF
TGTGCCAGCAGCCAAAGACCTCTGGACACTGAAGCTTTCTTT
>TRBJ2-5|12|.|TRBV6-5|.
CASRTEGETQYF
TGTGCCAGCAGAACGGAGGGGGAGACCCAGTACTTC
>TRBJ2-1|19|.|TRBV28|.
CASSFPLDSFKGSYNEQFF
TGTGCCAGCAGTTTCCCGCTGGACAGCTTTAAAGGGTCCTACAATGAGCAGTTCTTC
>TRBJ2-1|16|.|TRBV11-2|TRBD2
CASSSSRLATHNEQFF
TGTGCCAGCAGCTCCTCGCGACTAGCGACCCACAATGAGCAGTTCTTC
>TRBJ2-7|12|.|TRBV11-1|.
CASNNPSYEQYF
TGTGCCAGCAATAACCCGTCCTACGAGCAGTACTTC
>TRBJ2-2|14|.|TRBV6-1|.
CASRAPRDTGELFF
TGTGCCAGCAGAGCTCCCAGGGATACCGGGGAGCTGTTTTTT
>TRBJ2-7|17|.|TRBV9|TRBD2
CASSVAGGSPNKGEQYF
TGTGCCAGCAGCGTAGCGGGAGGGAGTCCAAATAAAGGCGAGCAGTACTTC
>TRBJ1-1|16|.|TRBV15|.
CATSRELSSVNTEAFF
TGTGCCACCAGCAGAGAATTATCCTCGGTGAACACTGAAGCTTTCTTT
>TRBJ1-5|19|.|TRBV6-1|.
CASSEPETVGLSSNQPQHF
TGTGCCAGCAGTGAACCCGAGACAGTGGGTTTGTCGAGCAATCAGCCCCAGCATTTT
>TRBJ2-7|15|.|TRBV6-5|.
CASSYSGPLSYEQYF
TGTGCCAGCAGTTACTCCGGGCCCCTTTCCTACGAGCAGTACTTC
>TRBJ2-3|15|once|TRBV6-6|.
CASSPRGGWADTQYF
TGTGCCAGCAGCCCCCGTGGGGGGTGGGCAGATACGCAGTATTTT
>TRBJ1-1|17|once|TRBV5-1|TRBD1
CASSLFGTGEVYTEAFF
TGCGCCAGCAGCTTGTTTGGGACAGGGGAAGTGTACACTGAAGCTTTCTTT
>TRBJ1-2|13|.|TRBV28|TRBD1
CASSPGTVYGYTF
TGTGCCAGCAGTCCCGGGACAGTCTATGGCTACACCTTC
>TRBJ2-1|15|.|TRBV13|.
CASSLRQSSYNEQFF
TGTGCCAGCAGCTTACGACAGAGCTCCTACAATGAGCAGTTCTTC
>TRBJ2-7|14|.|TRBV4-2|TRBD2
CASSPGTSGIEQYF
TGTGCCAGCAGCCCCGGGACTAGCGGGATCGAGCAGTACTTC
>TRBJ2-2|15|.|TRBV7-9|.
CASSPVAGPTGELFF
TGTGCCAGCAGCCCGGTGGCGGGACCCACCGGGGAGCTGTTTTTT
>TRBJ2-7|16|.|TRBV2|TRBD1
CASSDPGDRGTYEQYF
TGTGCCAGCAGTGATCCGGGAGACAGGGGGACCTACGAGCAGTACTTC
>TRBJ2-1|15|.|TRBV4-2|.
CASSQDSATYNEQFF
TGTGCCAGCAGCCAAGATAGCGCCACTTACAATGAGCAGTTCTTC
>TRBJ2-1|17|once|TRBV7-8|TRBD2
CASSFVKPSGRSYEQFF
TGTGCCAGCAGCTTCGTAAAACCTAGCGGGAGATCCTATGAGCAGTTCTTC
>TRBJ2-1|17|.|TRBV9|TRBD2
CASSSRTSGRATGEQFF
TGTGCCAGCAGCTCCCGGACTAGCGGGAGGGCCACGGGTGAGCAGTTCTTC
>TRBJ1-5|15|.|TRBV27|.
CASSLSSGSNQPQHF
TGTGCCAGCAGTTTATCCTCAGGGAGCAATCAGCCCCAGCATTTT
>TRBJ2-6|18|once|TRBV9|.
CASSLRDGTLSGANVLTF
TGTGCCAGCAGCCTCCGGGACGGGACCCTATCTGGGGCCAACGTCCTGACTTTC
>TRBJ2-5|15|.|TRBV6-1|TRBD1
CAVQRGQGSQETQYF
TGTGCCGTACAACGGGGACAGGGTAGTCAAGAGACCCAGTACTTC
>TRBJ2-7|13|.|TRBV7-9|TRBD1
CASSHPDRDEQYF
TGTGCCAGCAGCCACCCTGACAGGGACGAGCAGTACTTC
>TRBJ1-1|13|.|TRBV10-2|.
CASKRWGGTEAFF
TGCGCCAGCAAACGGTGGGGTGGCACTGAAGCTTTCTTT
>TRBJ2-7|13|once|TRBV7-9|.
CASRRAPLYEQYF
TGTGCCAGCAGACGAGCACCCCTCTACGAGCAGTACTTC
>TRBJ2-7|13|.|TRBV4-3|.
CASSLGQSYEQYF
TGCGCCAGCAGCCTTGGACAGTCCTACGAGCAGTACTTC
>TRBJ1-2|14|once|TRBV4-1|.
CASSQEGRIYGYTF
TGCGCCAGCAGCCAAGAGGGCAGAATCTATGGCTACACCTTC
>TRBJ1-2|14|.|TRBV10-3|.
CAISVPSGKNGYTF
TGTGCCATCAGTGTACCTTCAGGGAAGAATGGCTACACCTTC
>TRBJ2-5|13|.|TRBV9|.
CASSYDYQETQYF
TGTGCCAGCAGCTACGACTACCAAGAGACCCAGTACTTC
>TRBJ2-1|14|.|TRBV7-2|.
CASSLIRGYNEQFF
TGTGCCAGCAGCTTAATCAGGGGATACAATGAGCAGTTCTTC
>TRBJ1-4|14|.|TRBV13|TRBD1
CASSSGPGGEKLFF
TGTGCCAGCAGCTCCGGGCCAGGGGGGGAAAAACTGTTTTTT
>TRBJ2-1|14|.|TRBV30|.
CAWSISLTYNEQFF
TGTGCCTGGAGTATTAGCCTTACCTACAATGAGCAGTTCTTC
>TRBJ2-7|13|.|TRBV10-3|.
CAISHSRQDEQYF
TGTGCCATCAGTCATTCCCGACAGGACGAGCAGTACTTC
>TRBJ1-2|16|.|TRBV7-9|.
CASSEPGASRNYGYTF
TGTGCCAGCAGCGAGCCGGGGGCATCTAGAAACTATGGCTACACCTTC
>TRBJ2-5|14|.|TRBV7-3|.
CASSPLGLQETQYF
TGTGCCAGCAGCCCGCTTGGCCTACAAGAGACCCAGTACTTC